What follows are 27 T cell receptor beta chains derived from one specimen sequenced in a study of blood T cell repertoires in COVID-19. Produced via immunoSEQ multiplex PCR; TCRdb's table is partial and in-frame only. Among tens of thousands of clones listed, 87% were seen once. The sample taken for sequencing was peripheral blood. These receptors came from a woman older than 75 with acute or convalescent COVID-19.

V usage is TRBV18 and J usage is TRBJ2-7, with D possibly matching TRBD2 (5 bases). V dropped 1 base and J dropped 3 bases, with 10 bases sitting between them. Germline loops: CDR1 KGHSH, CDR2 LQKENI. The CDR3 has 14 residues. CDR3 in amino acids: CASSPQGVGYEQYF. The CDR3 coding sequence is TGTGCCAGCTCACCACAGGGAGTAGGCTACGAGCAGTACTTC.

The CDR3 DNA reads TGTGCCAGCAGCTTACGGGCTAGCGGGAGGAACAATGAGCAGTTCTTC. This translates into CASSLRASGRNNEQFF. The gene calls are TRBV7-3 and TRBJ2-1; 11 bases line up with TRBD2. Unmatched junction bases numbered 5, after V lost 2 bases and J lost 5 bases. Germline values: CDR1 SGHTA, CDR2 FQGTGA. The length of the CDR3 is 16 residues.

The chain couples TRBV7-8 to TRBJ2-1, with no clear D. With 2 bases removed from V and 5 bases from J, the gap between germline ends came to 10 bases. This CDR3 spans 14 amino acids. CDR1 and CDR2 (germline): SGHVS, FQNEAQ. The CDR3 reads CASSLSQANNEQFF. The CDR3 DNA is TGTGCCAGCAGCTTAAGCCAGGCGAACAATGAGCAGTTCTTC.

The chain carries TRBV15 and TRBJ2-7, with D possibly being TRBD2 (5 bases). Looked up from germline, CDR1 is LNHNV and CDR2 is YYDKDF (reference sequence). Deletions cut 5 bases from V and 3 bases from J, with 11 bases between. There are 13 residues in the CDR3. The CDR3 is CATSRGAFYEQYF. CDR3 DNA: TGTGCCACCAGCCGGGGAGCGTTCTACGAGCAGTACTTC.

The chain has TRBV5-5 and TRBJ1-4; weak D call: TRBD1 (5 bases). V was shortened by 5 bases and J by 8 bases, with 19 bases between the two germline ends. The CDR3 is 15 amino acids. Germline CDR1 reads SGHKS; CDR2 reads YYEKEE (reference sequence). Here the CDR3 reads CASSWEASRGEKLFF. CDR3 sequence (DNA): TGTGCCAGCAGTTGGGAGGCATCCCGGGGGGAAAAACTGTTTTTT.

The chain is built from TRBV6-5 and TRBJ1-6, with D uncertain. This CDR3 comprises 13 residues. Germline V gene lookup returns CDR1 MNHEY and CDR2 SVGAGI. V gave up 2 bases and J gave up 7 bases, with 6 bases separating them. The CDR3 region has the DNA TGTGCCAGCAGTTACCGGGGAAATTCACCCCTCCACTTT. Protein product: CASSYRGNSPLHF.

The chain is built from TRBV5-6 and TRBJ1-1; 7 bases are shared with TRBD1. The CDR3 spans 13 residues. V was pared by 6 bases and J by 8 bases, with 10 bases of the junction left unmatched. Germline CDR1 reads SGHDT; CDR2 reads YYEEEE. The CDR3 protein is CASTRDSTREAFF. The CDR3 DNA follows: TGTGCCAGCACCCGGGACAGCACCAGAGAAGCTTTCTTT.

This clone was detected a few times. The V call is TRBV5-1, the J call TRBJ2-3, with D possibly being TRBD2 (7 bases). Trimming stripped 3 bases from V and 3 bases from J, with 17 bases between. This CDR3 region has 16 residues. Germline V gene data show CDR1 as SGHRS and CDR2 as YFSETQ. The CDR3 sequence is CASSSQGRESTDTQYF. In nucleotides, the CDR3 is TGCGCCAGCAGCTCCCAGGGGCGGGAGTCGACAGATACGCAGTATTTT.

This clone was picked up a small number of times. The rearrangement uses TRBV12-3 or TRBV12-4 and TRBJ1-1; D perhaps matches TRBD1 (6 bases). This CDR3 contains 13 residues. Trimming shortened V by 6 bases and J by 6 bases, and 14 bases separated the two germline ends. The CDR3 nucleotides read TGTGCCAGCAGAACAACAGGGAGCGCTGAAGCTTTCTTT. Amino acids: CASRTTGSAEAFF.

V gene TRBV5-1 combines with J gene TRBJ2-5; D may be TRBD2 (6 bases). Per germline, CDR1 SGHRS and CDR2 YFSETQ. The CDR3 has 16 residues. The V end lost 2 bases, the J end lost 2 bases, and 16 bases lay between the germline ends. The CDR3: CASSFSPAGGQETQYF. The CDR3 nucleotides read TGCGCCAGCAGCTTCTCCCCAGCGGGCGGACAAGAGACCCAGTACTTC.

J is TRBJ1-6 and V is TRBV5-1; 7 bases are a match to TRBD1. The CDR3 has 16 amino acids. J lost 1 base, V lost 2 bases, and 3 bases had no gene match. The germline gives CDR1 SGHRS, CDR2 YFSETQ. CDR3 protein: CASSFDRASYNSPLHF. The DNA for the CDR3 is TGCGCCAGCAGCTTTGACAGGGCGTCCTATAATTCACCCCTCCACTTT.

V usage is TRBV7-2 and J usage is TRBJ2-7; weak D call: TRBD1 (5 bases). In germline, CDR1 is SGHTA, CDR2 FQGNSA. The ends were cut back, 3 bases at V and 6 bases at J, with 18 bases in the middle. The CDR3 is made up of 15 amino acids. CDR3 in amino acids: CASSFWGGPAVEQYF. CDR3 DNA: TGTGCCAGCAGCTTTTGGGGCGGACCGGCGGTCGAGCAGTACTTC.

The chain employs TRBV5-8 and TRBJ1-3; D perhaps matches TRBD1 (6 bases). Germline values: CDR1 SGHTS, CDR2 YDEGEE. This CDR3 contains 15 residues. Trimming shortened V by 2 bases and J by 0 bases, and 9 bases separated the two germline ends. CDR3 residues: CASSLQGTSGNTIYF. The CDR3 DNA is TGTGCCAGCAGCTTACAGGGTACCTCTGGAAACACCATATATTTT.

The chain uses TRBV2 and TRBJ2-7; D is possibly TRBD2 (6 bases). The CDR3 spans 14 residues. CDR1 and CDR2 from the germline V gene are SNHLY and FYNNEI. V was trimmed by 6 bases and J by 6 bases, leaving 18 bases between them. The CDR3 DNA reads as TGTGCCAGCAGGGACTACCTACTAAAGAGCGAGCAGTACTTC. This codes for CASRDYLLKSEQYF.

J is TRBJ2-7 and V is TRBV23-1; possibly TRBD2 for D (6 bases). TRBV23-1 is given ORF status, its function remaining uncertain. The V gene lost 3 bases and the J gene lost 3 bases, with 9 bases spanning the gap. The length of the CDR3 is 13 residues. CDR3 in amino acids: CASSHRESYEQYF. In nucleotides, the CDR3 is TGCGCCAGCAGTCACCGGGAGAGCTACGAGCAGTACTTC.

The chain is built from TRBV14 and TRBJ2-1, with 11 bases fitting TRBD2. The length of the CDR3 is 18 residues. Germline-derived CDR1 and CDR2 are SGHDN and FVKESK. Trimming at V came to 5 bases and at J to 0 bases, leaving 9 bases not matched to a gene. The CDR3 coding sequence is TGTGCCAGCAGCAGAACTAGCGGGGGCAAGGGCTCCTACAATGAGCAGTTCTTC. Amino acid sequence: CASSRTSGGKGSYNEQFF.

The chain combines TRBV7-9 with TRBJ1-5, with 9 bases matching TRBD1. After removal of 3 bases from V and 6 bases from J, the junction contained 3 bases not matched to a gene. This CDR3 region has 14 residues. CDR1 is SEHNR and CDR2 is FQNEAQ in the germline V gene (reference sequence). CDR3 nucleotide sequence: TGTGCCAGCAGCTTTGGGACAGGGAGTCAGCCCCAGCATTTT. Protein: CASSFGTGSQPQHF.

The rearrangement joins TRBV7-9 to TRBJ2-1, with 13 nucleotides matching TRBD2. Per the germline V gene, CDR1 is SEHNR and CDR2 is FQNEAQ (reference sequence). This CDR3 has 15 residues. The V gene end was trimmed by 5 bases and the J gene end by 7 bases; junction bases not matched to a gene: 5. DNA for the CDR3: TGTGCCAGCAGCATAGGGACTAGCGGGACGAATGAGCAGTTCTTC. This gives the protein CASSIGTSGTNEQFF.

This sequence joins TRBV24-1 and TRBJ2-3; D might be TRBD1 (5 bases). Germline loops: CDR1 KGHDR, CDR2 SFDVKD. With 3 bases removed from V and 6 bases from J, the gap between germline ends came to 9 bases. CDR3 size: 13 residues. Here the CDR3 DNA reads TGTGCCACCAGTGATGACAGACGGGATACGCAGTATTTT. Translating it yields CATSDDRRDTQYF.

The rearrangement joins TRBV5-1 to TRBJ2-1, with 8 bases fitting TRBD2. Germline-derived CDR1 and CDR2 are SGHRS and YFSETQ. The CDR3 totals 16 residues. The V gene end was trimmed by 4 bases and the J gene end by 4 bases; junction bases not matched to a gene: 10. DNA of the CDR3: TGCGCCAGCAGCCCGAGCGGGACTAGTCCGTACAATGAGCAGTTCTTC. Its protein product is CASSPSGTSPYNEQFF.

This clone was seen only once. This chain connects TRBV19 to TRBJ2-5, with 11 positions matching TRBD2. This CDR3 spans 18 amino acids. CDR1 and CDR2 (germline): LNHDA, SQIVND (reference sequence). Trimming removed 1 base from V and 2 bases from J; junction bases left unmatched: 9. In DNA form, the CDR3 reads TGTGCCAGTAGTATAGTAGTTCCCGGGACTAGCGGACAAGAGACCCAGTACTTC. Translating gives CASSIVVPGTSGQETQYF.

The CDR3 region has the DNA TGTGCCAGCAGCTCCCAACAGGGGACCTACAATGAGCAGTTCTTC. Protein sequence: CASSSQQGTYNEQFF. This rearrangement joins TRBV7-2 to TRBJ2-1; 7 bases agree with TRBD1. This CDR3 has 15 amino acids. Per the germline V gene, CDR1 is SGHTA and CDR2 is FQGNSA. The V and J ends lost 4 bases and 2 bases, in that order; junction bases with no gene match: 5.

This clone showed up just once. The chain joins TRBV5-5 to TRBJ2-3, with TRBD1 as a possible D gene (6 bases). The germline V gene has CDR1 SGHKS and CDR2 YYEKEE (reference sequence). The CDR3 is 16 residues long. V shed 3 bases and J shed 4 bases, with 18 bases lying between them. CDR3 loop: CASSSIQGMASDTQYF. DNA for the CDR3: TGTGCCAGCAGCTCCATACAGGGTATGGCCTCAGATACGCAGTATTTT.

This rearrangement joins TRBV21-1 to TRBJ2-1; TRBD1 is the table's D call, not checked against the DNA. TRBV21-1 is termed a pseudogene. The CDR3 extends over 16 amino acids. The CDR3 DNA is TGTGCCAGCAGCAATTCCGGGACACCGACCTACAATGAGCAGTTCTTC. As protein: CASSNSGTPTYNEQFF.

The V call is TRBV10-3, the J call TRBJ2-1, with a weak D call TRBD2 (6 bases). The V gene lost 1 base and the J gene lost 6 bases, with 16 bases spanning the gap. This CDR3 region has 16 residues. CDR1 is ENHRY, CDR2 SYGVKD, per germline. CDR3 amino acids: CAISELLAPSSNEQFF. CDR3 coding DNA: TGTGCCATCAGTGAGTTGCTAGCGCCTTCATCCAATGAGCAGTTCTTC.

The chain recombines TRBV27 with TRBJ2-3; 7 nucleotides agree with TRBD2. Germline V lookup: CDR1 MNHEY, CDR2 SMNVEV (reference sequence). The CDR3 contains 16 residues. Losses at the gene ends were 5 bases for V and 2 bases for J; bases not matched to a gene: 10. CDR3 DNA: TGTGCCAGCAGTCTACGAGCGGGACCTATCACAGATACGCAGTATTTT. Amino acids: CASSLRAGPITDTQYF.

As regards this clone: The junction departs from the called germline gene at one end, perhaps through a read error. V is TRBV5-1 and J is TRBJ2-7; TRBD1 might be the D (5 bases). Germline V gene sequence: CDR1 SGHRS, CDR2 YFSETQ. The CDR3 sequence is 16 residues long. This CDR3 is CASSLASTVVVRERYF. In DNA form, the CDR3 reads TGCGCCAGCAGCTTGGCCTCGACAGTTGTAGTGAGAGAGCGGTACTTC.